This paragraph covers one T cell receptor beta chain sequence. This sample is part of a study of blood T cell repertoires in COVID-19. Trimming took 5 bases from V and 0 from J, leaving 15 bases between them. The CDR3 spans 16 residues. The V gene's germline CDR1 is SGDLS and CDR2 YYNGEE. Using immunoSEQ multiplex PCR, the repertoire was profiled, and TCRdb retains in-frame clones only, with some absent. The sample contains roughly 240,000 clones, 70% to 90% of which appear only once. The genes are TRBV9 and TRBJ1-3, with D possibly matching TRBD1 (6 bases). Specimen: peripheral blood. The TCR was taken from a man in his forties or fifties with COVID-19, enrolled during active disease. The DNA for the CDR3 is TGTGCCAGCAGTGGGGAGACAGGCCGCTCTGGAAACACCATATATTTT. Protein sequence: CASSGETGRSGNTIYF.